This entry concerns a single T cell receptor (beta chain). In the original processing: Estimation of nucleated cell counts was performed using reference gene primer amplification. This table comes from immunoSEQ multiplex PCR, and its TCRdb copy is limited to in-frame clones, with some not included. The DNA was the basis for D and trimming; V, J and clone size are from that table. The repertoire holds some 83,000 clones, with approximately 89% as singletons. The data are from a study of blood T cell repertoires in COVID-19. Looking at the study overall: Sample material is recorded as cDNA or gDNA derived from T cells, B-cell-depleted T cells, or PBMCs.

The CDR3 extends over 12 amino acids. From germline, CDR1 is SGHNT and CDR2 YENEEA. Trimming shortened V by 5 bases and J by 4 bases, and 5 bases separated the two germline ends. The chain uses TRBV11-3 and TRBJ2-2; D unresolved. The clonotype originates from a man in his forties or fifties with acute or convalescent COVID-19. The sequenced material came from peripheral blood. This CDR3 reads CASSPRTGELFF. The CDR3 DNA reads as TGTGCCAGCAGCCCCCGCACCGGGGAGCTGTTTTTT.